Each of the 16 T cell receptor beta chains below was sequenced from the same sample in a study of blood T cell repertoires in COVID-19. The data were produced by immunoSEQ multiplex PCR, yet TCRdb's version contains in-frame clones alone and is incomplete. The sample contains about 480,000 clones, approximately 88% of which appear only once. Sequences were obtained from PBMCs or T cells enriched from blood (not recorded which). The receptors here all came from a woman aged 40 to 49 who had recovered from COVID-19.

This chain joins TRBV25-1 and TRBJ2-7; 7 bases agree with TRBD1. Trimming at V came to 4 bases and at J to 7 bases, leaving 10 bases not matched to a gene. The CDR3 is 14 residues long. Germline CDR1 MGHDK, CDR2 SYGVNS. This CDR3 is CASSGETGPWEQYF. In nucleotides, the CDR3 is TGTGCCAGCAGTGGCGAGACAGGGCCGTGGGAGCAGTACTTC.

The chain links TRBV18 to TRBJ1-3, with TRBD1 as a possible D gene (5 bases). The CDR3 runs to 16 residues. Trimming cost V 6 bases and J 0 bases, with 15 bases left between them. Per the germline V gene, CDR1 is KGHSH and CDR2 is LQKENI. In DNA form, the CDR3 reads TGTGCCAGCTCGCAGGGTCCCATCTCCTCTGGAAACACCATATATTTT. Its protein product is CASSQGPISSGNTIYF. The complete variable domain, with remaining parts taken from reference TRBV18 and TRBJ1-3, reads NAGVMQNPRHLVRRRGQEARLRCSPMKGHSHVYWYRQLPEEGLKFMVYLQKENIIDESGMPKERFSAEFPKEGPSILRIQQVVRGDSAAYFCASSQGPISSGNTIYFGEGSWLTVV.

The chain recombines TRBV5-4 with TRBJ1-1, with D possibly being TRBD1 (5 bases). The CDR3 runs to 16 residues. Germline V gene data show CDR1 as SGHNT and CDR2 as YYREEE (reference sequence). Trimming took off 0 bases at V and 3 bases at J, with 15 bases between the two ends. The CDR3 DNA reads as TGTGCCAGCAGCTTGGTGATCGGGGGGGTCGACACTGAAGCTTTCTTT. Translated: CASSLVIGGVDTEAFF. Based on the CDR3 plus reference TRBV5-4 and TRBJ1-1, the full variable domain is ETGVTQSPTHLIKTRGQQVTLRCSSQSGHNTVSWYQQALGQGPQFIFQYYREEENGRGNFPPRFSGLQFPNYSSELNVNALELDDSALYLCASSLVIGGVDTEAFFGQGTRLTVV.

The chain recombines TRBV7-9 with TRBJ2-2, with 13 nucleotides matching TRBD2. The germline gives CDR1 SEHNR, CDR2 FQNEAQ (reference sequence). The CDR3 runs 17 residues. The ends lost 4 bases at V and 4 bases at J; junction bases unmatched: 6. The CDR3 region has the DNA TGTGCCAGCAGCTCAGGACTAGCGGGAGTTGGCACCGGGGAGCTGTTTTTT. As protein: CASSSGLAGVGTGELFF. The full variable domain, its missing parts supplied by reference TRBV7-9 and TRBJ2-2, is DTGVSQNPRHKITKRGQNVTFRCDPISEHNRLYWYRQTLGQGPEFLTYFQNEAQLEKSRLLSDRFSAERPKGSFSTLEIQRTEQGDSAMYLCASSSGLAGVGTGELFFGEGSRLTVL.

The chain carries TRBV5-4 and TRBJ1-2; 7 positions agree with TRBD1. The CDR3 totals 15 residues. In germline, CDR1 is SGHNT, CDR2 YYREEE (reference sequence). V lost 0 bases, J lost 2 bases, and 4 bases stayed unmatched. Here the CDR3 DNA reads TGTGCCAGCAGCTTGGCGGGCAGGGGGAACTATGGCTACACCTTC. Amino acid sequence: CASSLAGRGNYGYTF.

The chain uses TRBV12-5 and TRBJ1-4; no clear D gene. CDR1 is LGHNT and CDR2 is FRNRAP in the germline V gene. CDR3 size: 14 residues. V gave up 1 base and J gave up 3 bases, with 6 bases separating them. Here the CDR3 reads CASGLGAPNEKLFF. CDR3 sequence (DNA): TGTGCTAGTGGTTTGGGGGCCCCTAATGAAAAACTGTTTTTT.

J is TRBJ1-2 and V is TRBV28; the D gene is possibly TRBD1 (6 bases). CDR3 length equals 15 residues. V was cut by 6 bases and J by 5 bases, with 19 bases left in between. Germline values: CDR1 MDHEN, CDR2 SYDVKM. The CDR3 DNA follows: TGTGCCAGCAGAGGGGGGGGCCCAGCCCTTTATGGCTACACCTTC. Translating it yields CASRGGGPALYGYTF.

This clone was detected a few times. The chain is built from TRBV7-2 and TRBJ1-3; D is perhaps TRBD1 (5 bases). The ends were cut back, 5 bases at V and 2 bases at J, with 16 bases in the middle. The CDR3 covers 16 residues. Germline V gene data show CDR1 as SGHTA and CDR2 as FQGNSA. The CDR3 loop is CASSHFGGGTGNTIYF. The CDR3 DNA reads TGTGCCAGCAGCCACTTTGGGGGGGGGACTGGAAACACCATATATTTT.

The chain couples TRBV11-3 to TRBJ1-1; TRBD1 matches at 7 bases. The CDR3 loop spans 14 amino acids. The V gene end was trimmed by 3 bases and the J gene end by 4 bases; junction bases not matched to a gene: 5. Germline V gives CDR1 SGHNT, CDR2 YENEEA. The CDR3 here is CASSLTGIGTEAFF. The CDR3 coding sequence is TGTGCCAGCAGCTTGACAGGGATAGGCACTGAAGCTTTCTTT.

V and J are TRBV11-3 and TRBJ1-4, with no clear D. The CDR3 covers 13 residues. CDR1 SGHNT and CDR2 YENEEA come from the germline V gene. V lost 0 bases and J 7 bases, leaving 6 bases between the germline ends. CDR3 bases: TGTGCCAGCAGCTTAGATTCCCGTGAAAAACTGTTTTTT. The encoded protein is CASSLDSREKLFF.

The chain is built from TRBV7-2 and TRBJ2-7, with 8 bases matching TRBD2. The CDR3 sequence is 14 residues long. Germline V CDR1 and CDR2: SGHTA, FQGNSA. Unmatched junction bases numbered 9, after V lost 7 bases and J lost 4 bases. CDR3 DNA sequence: TGTGCCAGCACCCATTTAACGGGAGGGTACGAGCAGTACTTC. This gives the protein CASTHLTGGYEQYF.

This chain joins TRBV4-1 and TRBJ2-1; 15 bases match TRBD2. Germline CDR1 and CDR2: MGHRA and YSYEKL. The CDR3 is 16 residues long. V was pared by 1 base and J by 14 bases, with 9 bases of the junction left unmatched. The CDR3 loop is CASSQAGTSGGTREFF. In nucleotides, the CDR3 is TGCGCCAGCAGCCAAGCTGGGACTAGCGGGGGGACGCGCGAGTTCTTC.

The rearrangement links TRBV2 to TRBJ1-5, with D uncertain. Per the germline V gene, CDR1 is SNHLY and CDR2 is FYNNEI. The CDR3 is 15 amino acids. Trimming pared 0 bases from V and 1 base from J, leaving 7 bases between. The CDR3 reads CASSEAAQSNQPQHF. Written as DNA, the CDR3 is TGTGCCAGCAGTGAAGCGGCACAGAGCAATCAGCCCCAGCATTTT.

The table lists this clone with a count of one. The V gene is TRBV7-2, the J gene TRBJ2-5, with 7 bases that match TRBD2. The CDR3 is 14 amino acids. CDR1 and CDR2 from the germline V gene are SGHTA and FQGNSA. V shed 4 bases and J 4 bases; nucleotides not matched to a gene: 6. The CDR3 is CASSSGLVTETQYF. Here the CDR3 DNA reads TGTGCCAGCAGCTCCGGACTAGTCACAGAGACCCAGTACTTC. The whole variable domain, filled in from reference TRBV7-2 and TRBJ2-5, reads GAGVSQSPSNKVTEKGKDVELRCDPISGHTALYWYRQSLGQGLEFLIYFQGNSAPDKSGLPSDRFSAERTGGSVSTLTIQRTQQEDSAVYLCASSSGLVTETQYFGPGTRLLVL.

The chain is built from TRBV20-1 and TRBJ2-5, with TRBD1 matching 7 bases. The CDR3 length is 14 residues. The germline V gene encodes CDR1 DFQATT and CDR2 SNEGSKA (reference sequence). V was clipped by 3 bases and J by 10 bases; unmatched bases: 14. The CDR3 bases are TGCAGTGCTAGTACCACCTCGGGACAGTCTATCCAGTACTTC. Translated, it gives CSASTTSGQSIQYF.

This chain joins TRBV7-2 and TRBJ1-3, with D tentatively TRBD1 (6 bases). CDR3 length: 15 residues. V lost 1 base and J 2 bases, leaving 9 bases between the germline ends. Per the germline V gene, CDR1 is SGHTA and CDR2 is FQGNSA. The CDR3 here is CASSLGTVTGNTIYF. The DNA for the CDR3 is TGTGCCAGCAGCTTAGGGACAGTCACTGGAAACACCATATATTTT. Combining the CDR3 with reference TRBV7-2 and TRBJ1-3 gives the whole variable domain GAGVSQSPSNKVTEKGKDVELRCDPISGHTALYWYRQSLGQGLEFLIYFQGNSAPDKSGLPSDRFSAERTGGSVSTLTIQRTQQEDSAVYLCASSLGTVTGNTIYFGEGSWLTVV.